This entry features one TCR beta chain sequence. The record originates from a study of blood T cell repertoires in COVID-19. Study details: The samples span acute and convalescent COVID-19 from the United States, Italy and Spain. PBMCs, B-cell-depleted T cells, or T cells provided the cDNA or gDNA that made up the material.

Original data processing: Amplification from reference gene primers served as the basis for estimated nucleated cell counts. The assay was immunoSEQ multiplex PCR, and TCRdb's table has in-frame clones only and misses some. The D gene and trimming were derived from the DNA, and the V and J assignments and clone size from that table. Among about 250,000 clones, 79% were seen once, and the ten largest hold 4% to 4.5%. The source is a woman aged 40-49 years with active or convalescent COVID-19. Specimen: peripheral blood.

CDR3 region: CAWSGRDGAFF. CDR3 coding DNA: TGTGCCTGGAGTGGGCGGGATGGAGCGTTCTTC. The V and J genes are TRBV30 and TRBJ2-1; TRBD2 is a possible D gene (6 bases). V was cut by 1 base and J by 15 bases, with 13 bases left in between. This CDR3 has 11 amino acids. Germline assignment: CDR1 GTSNPN and CDR2 SVGIG (reference sequence).